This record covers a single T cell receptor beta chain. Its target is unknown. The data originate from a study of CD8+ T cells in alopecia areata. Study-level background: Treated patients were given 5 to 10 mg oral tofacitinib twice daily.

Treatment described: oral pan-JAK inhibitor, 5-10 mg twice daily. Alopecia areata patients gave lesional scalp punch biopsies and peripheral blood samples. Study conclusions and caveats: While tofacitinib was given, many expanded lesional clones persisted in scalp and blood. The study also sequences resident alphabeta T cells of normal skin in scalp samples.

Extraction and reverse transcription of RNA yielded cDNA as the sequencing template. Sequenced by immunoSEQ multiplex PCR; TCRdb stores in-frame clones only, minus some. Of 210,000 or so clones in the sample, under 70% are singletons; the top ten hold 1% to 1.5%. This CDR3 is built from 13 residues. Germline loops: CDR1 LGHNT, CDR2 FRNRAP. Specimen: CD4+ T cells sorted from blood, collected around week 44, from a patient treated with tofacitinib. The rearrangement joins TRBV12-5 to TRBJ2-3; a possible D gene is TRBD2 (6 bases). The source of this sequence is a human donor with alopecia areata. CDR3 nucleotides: TGTGCCACAACCCACGGAGGGACGAATACGCAGTATTTT. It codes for CATTHGGTNTQYF.